This T cell receptor (beta chain) was documented in a study of cytomegalovirus exposure and HLA in healthy donors (TCRdb year 2017). About the study as a whole: A later analysis indicated that the roughly 120 validation repertoires were generated on the platform also employed for the 700 or so repertoires of the first cohort. The study was designed to test whether signatures of past pathogen exposure could be identified by cataloging public T cell receptors. To predict cytomegalovirus infection status, the study combined high-throughput TCR immunosequencing, statistical association of individual TCRs with disease status, and machine learning. In addition to the first cohort of approximately 650 subjects, a separate validation cohort of some 120 different subjects was used.

Beyond this particular receptor, the publication reports: A later analysis had no HLA typing for the validation cohort, so co-occurrence there was scored across all 130 or so repertoires. While some public TCRs were present in many individuals, most TCR sequences turned up only very rarely across donors. In vitro tests confirmed that a few of the cytomegalovirus-associated TCR beta chains recognize cytomegalovirus antigens. According to the authors, the approach could potentially be generalized to other disease states and immunological phenotypes. Of the cluster scores, roughly 95% were above 0 in a later analysis, which found that TCRs clustered in the first cohort also tended to co-occur in the 120 validation repertoires. Cytomegalovirus status was reported to be diagnosed by the classifier with high specificity and sensitivity in both the original and validation cohorts. A total of 150 to 200 TCR beta chains were listed by the study as associated with cytomegalovirus.

In regard to this clone: This clone's antigen is unknown. No much larger clone exists at a distance of one base, and base qualities are not known.

The donors were included in the validation cohort of over a hundred subjects, a group kept apart from the roughly 700-subject first cohort. Library construction relied on the immunoSEQ multiplex PCR assay. The original methods were these. A statistical classification framework was built for diagnosing cytomegalovirus status from the catalog of TCR beta chain sequences. TCRdb holds this immuneACCESS table with in-frame rearrangements only. Some clones are missing; in checked studies, unresolved V genes explain under half, and the rest has no known cause. From that table come the V and J calls and clone size; the DNA was used to work out D and trimming. The sample profile shows about 240,000 clones; around 88% of them were found once. Over 0.95% of the sample is in the top ten clones. V and J are trimmed by 5 bases and 5 bases, and the gene matches miss 9 bases of the junction. The CDR3 starts with the cysteine, ends with the phenylalanine, and has 15 residues. Just the 45-base CDR3 DNA is kept, in frame starting at base 1. Taken from the germline V gene, the CDR1 and CDR2 loops are SGHNT and YENEEA.

The chain joins TRBV11-3 to TRBJ2-1, and TRBD2 aligns with 7 junction nucleotides. What was sequenced was PBMCs. The TCR originated in a woman aged 30 to 39 in good health and CMV-seropositive. The nucleotide sequence is given as TGTGCCAGCAGCCCGACTAGCAGGAGGAACAATGAGCAGTTCTTC. It translates to CASSPTSRRNNEQFF. Extended through the reference TRBV11-3 and TRBJ2-1 proteins, this CDR3 yields the full variable domain: EAGVVQSPRYKIIEKKQPVAFWCNPISGHNTLYWYLQNLGQGPELLIRYENEEAVDDSQLPKDRFSAERLKGVDSTLKIQPAELGDSAVYLCASSPTSRRNNEQFFGPGTRLTVL.